This T cell receptor beta chain was recorded in a study of regulatory T cells in long-lasting Graves disease. Overall study findings and caveats: Persistent patients shared 2,741 public clonotypes among themselves. Newly diagnosed patients shared fewer, at about a thousand.

The authors built TCR beta libraries using iRepertoire HTBI primers and Arm-PCR of CDR3 regions. TCRdb re-derived calls from the multiplex PCR reads in MiXCR, one entry per CDR3 protein. The sample carries over 450,000 distinct CDR3 sequences, 20% to 25% recorded once. Time point noted: persistent/refractory GD, antithyroid drugs over 5 years with positive TRAb. PBMC-extracted RNA yielded the TCR library. This clonotype was observed a handful of times. Antigen specificity is unknown. The sample here was peripheral blood mononuclear cells (PBMCs), taken when the disease was refractory, from a patient treated with antithyroid drugs. This clonotype was sampled from a female donor with Graves disease.

CDR3 sequence reads: CASMGRVGAESRAGELFF. Written as DNA, the CDR3 is TGTGCCAGCATGGGGCGTGTAGGGGCCGAGTCGAGGGCCGGGGAGCTGTTTTTT. J is TRBJ2-2 and V is TRBV28; D possibly matches TRBD1 or TRBD2 (5 bases each). This CDR3 comprises 18 residues. Germline lookup yields CDR1 MDHEN and CDR2 SYDVKM. V dropped 7 bases and J dropped 6 bases, with 27 bases sitting between them.